Included here is one T cell receptor (beta chain) sequence, with context. Antigen specificity is unknown. Trimming removed 0 bases at V and 1 base at J, with 6 bases between. The CDR3 runs to 14 residues. Germline lookup yields CDR1 SGHAT and CDR2 FQNNGV. Some clones are missing from TCRdb's copy, which holds only in-frame ones; the method was immunoSEQ multiplex PCR. Among some 75,000 clones, 75% to 90% were seen once, and the ten largest hold 3% to 3.5%. This record comes from a study of identifying expanded T cells in peripheral blood. Study outcomes and limitations: Differentially abundant clones: about 1.2 between replicates, approximately 15 at around 2 weeks, less than 25 at four. Clone count variance between roughly 2-week samples rose with total template count.

Healthy donors had no documented immune events, such as infections, while sampled. Source material: blood. The receptor's source is a person aged 18-69 years in good health. This rearrangement joins TRBV11-2 to TRBJ1-1; D not certain. The CDR3 nucleotides read TGTGCCAGCAGCTTAGACAGCTGGAACACTGAAGCTTTCTTT. Its protein is CASSLDSWNTEAFF.